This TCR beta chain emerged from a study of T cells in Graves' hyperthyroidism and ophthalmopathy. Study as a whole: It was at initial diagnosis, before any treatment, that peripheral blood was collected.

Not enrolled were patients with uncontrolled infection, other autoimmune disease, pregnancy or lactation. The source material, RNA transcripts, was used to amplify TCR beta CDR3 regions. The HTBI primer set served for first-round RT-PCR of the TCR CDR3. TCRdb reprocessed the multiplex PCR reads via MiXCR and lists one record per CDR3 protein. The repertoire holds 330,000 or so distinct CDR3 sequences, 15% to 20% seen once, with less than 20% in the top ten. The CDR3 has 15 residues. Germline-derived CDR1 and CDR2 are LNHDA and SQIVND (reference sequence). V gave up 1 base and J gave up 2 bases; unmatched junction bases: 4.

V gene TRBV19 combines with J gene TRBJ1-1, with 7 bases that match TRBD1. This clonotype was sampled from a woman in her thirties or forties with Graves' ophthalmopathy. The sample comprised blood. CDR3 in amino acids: CASSIAAGGNTEAFF. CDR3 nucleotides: TGTGCCAGTAGTATAGCGGCAGGGGGTAACACTGAAGCTTTCTTT.